The clone carrying this T cell receptor beta chain turned up a few times. The antigen is unknown. The entry originates in a study of CD8 T cells in ankylosing spondylitis. General study results and limits: Researchers report that disease-linked clones proved CD8+ and relatively rare in peripheral blood.

CDR3 length: 16 residues. Trimming took 0 bases from V and 3 from J; bases not matched to a gene: 7. Germline V lookup: CDR1 SGHRS, CDR2 YFSETQ. TCRdb re-called the 5' RACE reads through MiXCR, storing one row per CDR3 protein. Of hundreds of thousands of distinct CDR3 sequences listed, 20% are singletons. This chain uses TRBV5-1 with TRBJ2-7, with 9 positions matching TRBD2. Sequencing was done on a sample of blood, either unsorted or a sorted T cell fraction (not recorded which). This sequence was found in a male donor with ankylosing spondylitis or in good health (not recorded which). The CDR3 reads CASSLDERGVFYEQYF. The CDR3 nucleotides are TGCGCCAGCAGCTTGGATGAGCGGGGGGTCTTCTACGAGCAGTACTTC.